The 28 T cell receptor beta chains in this list originate from one sample, sequenced in a study of blood T cell repertoires in COVID-19. Method: immunoSEQ multiplex PCR; TCRdb's copy keeps in-frame clones and lacks some. The repertoire holds around 63,000 clones, with 88% as singletons. Sequenced material: peripheral blood. The source is a woman in her fifties or sixties with acute or convalescent COVID-19.

The rearrangement joins TRBV2 to TRBJ1-1; D may be TRBD1 (6 bases). This CDR3 region has 14 residues. CDR1 and CDR2 from the germline V gene are SNHLY and FYNNEI. V was cut by 7 bases and J by 1 base, with 13 bases left in between. DNA of the CDR3: TGTGCCAGCAATAACCTAGGGGGGAACACTGAAGCTTTCTTT. It specifies CASNNLGGNTEAFF.

The chain couples TRBV6-2 or TRBV6-3 to TRBJ2-3, with 11 bases that match TRBD2. Germline V gene data show CDR1 as MNHEY and CDR2 as SVGEGT. The J segment lost 1 base and the V segment lost 0 bases, leaving 9 bases of the junction unmatched. There are 19 residues in the CDR3. The DNA for the CDR3 is TGTGCCAGCAGTTACTCTGAGACTAGCGGGATTTCGGGCACAGATACGCAGTATTTT. Protein product: CASSYSETSGISGTDTQYF.

This chain links TRBV6-4 with TRBJ1-1, with D tentatively TRBD1 (6 bases). Germline-derived CDR1 and CDR2 are MRHNA and SNTAGT. The CDR3 runs to 13 residues. Trimming stripped 4 bases from V and 3 bases from J, with 9 bases between. This CDR3 is CASSATGYTEAFF. The CDR3 nucleotides are TGTGCCAGCAGTGCTACAGGGTACACTGAAGCTTTCTTT.

The gene calls are TRBV7-9 and TRBJ1-1, with D possibly matching TRBD1 (5 bases). Trimming stripped 1 base from V and 1 base from J, with 10 bases between. Germline CDR1 SEHNR, CDR2 FQNEAQ (reference sequence). The CDR3 has 15 residues. The CDR3 here is CASSLGQGKNTEAFF. The DNA for the CDR3 is TGTGCCAGCAGCTTAGGCCAGGGTAAGAACACTGAAGCTTTCTTT. The whole variable domain, remainder taken from reference TRBV7-9 and TRBJ1-1, is DTGVSQNPRHKITKRGQNVTFRCDPISEHNRLYWYRQTLGQGPEFLTYFQNEAQLEKSRLLSDRFSAERPKGSFSTLEIQRTEQGDSAMYLCASSLGQGKNTEAFFGQGTRLTVV.

V usage is TRBV11-3 and J usage is TRBJ2-2, with 7 bases aligning to TRBD1. V dropped 4 bases and J dropped 6; count of bases not matched to a gene: 8. The CDR3 covers 15 residues. Germline V gene sequence: CDR1 SGHNT, CDR2 YENEEA. The chain's CDR3 is CASSYHRGAAGELFF. The CDR3 DNA reads TGTGCCAGCAGCTACCACAGGGGTGCGGCCGGGGAGCTGTTTTTT.

The genes are TRBV15 and TRBJ1-5, with D perhaps matching TRBD1 (6 bases). Trimming pared 0 bases from V and 2 bases from J, leaving 14 bases between. Germline CDR1 reads LNHNV; CDR2 reads YYDKDF (reference sequence). The CDR3 is 17 amino acids. The CDR3 spells CATSRDYIQGGNQPQHF. The CDR3 coding sequence is TGTGCCACCAGCAGAGATTATATACAGGGCGGCAATCAGCCCCAGCATTTT.

J is TRBJ2-2 and V is TRBV6-5, with a possible D match to TRBD2 (5 bases). The CDR3 totals 15 residues. Trimming took off 3 bases at V and 2 bases at J, with 10 bases between the two ends. The V gene's germline CDR1 is MNHEY and CDR2 SVGAGI. CDR3 sequence: CASSYKRLNTGELFF. CDR3 bases: TGTGCCAGCAGTTATAAGCGACTAAACACCGGGGAGCTGTTTTTT.

This clone occurred once. This rearrangement joins TRBV6-2 or TRBV6-3 to TRBJ2-5; a weak D match, TRBD1 (7 bases). Per the germline V gene, CDR1 is MNHEY and CDR2 is SVGEGT. This CDR3 contains 15 residues. V dropped 6 bases and J dropped 2 bases, with 16 bases sitting between them. The CDR3 DNA follows: TGTGCCAGCAGATACACGGGGGACAGACAAGAGACCCAGTACTTC. Protein: CASRYTGDRQETQYF.

This clone was detected once. The V and J genes are TRBV5-4 and TRBJ1-2; 10 nucleotides agree with TRBD1. J lost 4 bases, V lost 4 bases, and 10 bases had no gene match. Germline assignment: CDR1 SGHNT and CDR2 YYREEE (reference sequence). This CDR3 contains 16 residues. The CDR3 coding sequence is TGTGCCAGCAGCAAGTACCCGGGACAGGGGATCTATGGCTACACCTTC. Protein: CASSKYPGQGIYGYTF. Based on the CDR3 plus reference TRBV5-4 and TRBJ1-2, the full variable domain is ETGVTQSPTHLIKTRGQQVTLRCSSQSGHNTVSWYQQALGQGPQFIFQYYREEENGRGNFPPRFSGLQFPNYSSELNVNALELDDSALYLCASSKYPGQGIYGYTFGSGTRLTVV.

The rearrangement uses TRBV5-4 and TRBJ2-6; D uncertain. The CDR3 runs 15 residues. The germline gives CDR1 SGHNT, CDR2 YYREEE (reference sequence). V was shortened by 5 bases and J by 3 bases, with 12 bases between the two germline ends. CDR3 nucleotide sequence: TGTGCCAGCAGACGTGACGGGTATGGGGCCAACGTCCTGACTTTC. Its protein is CASRRDGYGANVLTF.

This chain links TRBV5-1 with TRBJ2-5; TRBD2 aligns across 12 bases. Germline-derived CDR1 and CDR2 are SGHRS and YFSETQ. The CDR3 totals 14 residues. Trimming removed 4 bases from V and 4 bases from J; junction bases left unmatched: 2. The CDR3: CASSPSGRGETQYF. CDR3 nucleotide sequence: TGCGCCAGCAGCCCTAGCGGGAGGGGAGAGACCCAGTACTTC. Supplemented by reference TRBV5-1 and TRBJ2-5, the full variable domain reads KAGVTQTPRYLIKTRGQQVTLSCSPISGHRSVSWYQQTPGQGLQFLFEYFSETQRNKGNFPGRFSGRQFSNSRSEMNVSTLELGDSALYLCASSPSGRGETQYFGPGTRLLVL.

V gene TRBV9 combines with J gene TRBJ1-2, with TRBD1 matching 9 bases. This CDR3 is built from 15 residues. Germline-derived CDR1 and CDR2 are SGDLS and YYNGEE. Trimming at V came to 7 bases and at J to 8 bases, leaving 15 bases not matched to a gene. Here the CDR3 reads CASAWSTGGDGGYTF. CDR3 nucleotide sequence: TGTGCCAGCGCTTGGTCGACAGGGGGAGATGGAGGCTACACCTTC.

This clone appeared a few times. The gene calls are TRBV19 and TRBJ1-2; D is unclear. V lost 2 bases, J lost 2 bases, and 9 bases lay in between. From germline, CDR1 is LNHDA and CDR2 SQIVND (reference sequence). The CDR3 loop spans 14 amino acids. CDR3 sequence: CASSIYRGNYGYTF. CDR3 bases: TGTGCCAGTAGTATATATAGAGGGAACTATGGCTACACCTTC.

The V call is TRBV12-3 or TRBV12-4, the J call TRBJ1-1; D is ambiguous. The CDR3 consists of 13 residues. Deletions cut 5 bases from V and 1 base from J, with 8 bases between. CDR3 sequence (DNA): TGTGCCAGCAGTCCTCCCCCGAACACTGAAGCTTTCTTT. Translating gives CASSPPPNTEAFF.

This clone appeared once. V is TRBV2 and J is TRBJ2-1; 14 bases match TRBD2. The CDR3 totals 16 residues. V lost 6 bases to trimming and J lost 0 bases; unmatched junction nucleotides: 1. Germline CDR1 is SNHLY and CDR2 is FYNNEI. The CDR3 region has the DNA TGTGCCAGCAGCGGGACTAGCGGGAGCTCCTACAATGAGCAGTTCTTC. It yields the protein CASSGTSGSSYNEQFF.

The chain uses TRBV19 and TRBJ1-1; D remains ambiguous. CDR3 length: 12 amino acids. Trimming removed 5 bases from V and 5 bases from J, with 9 bases in between. Germline loops: CDR1 LNHDA, CDR2 SQIVND (reference sequence). The CDR3 DNA reads TGTGCCAGTAGTGCTTGGAGGACTGAAGCTTTCTTT. Protein: CASSAWRTEAFF.

V and J are TRBV20-1 and TRBJ2-5; D remains unclear. V was shortened by 3 bases and J by 2 bases, with 4 bases between the two germline ends. Germline V gene lookup returns CDR1 DFQATT and CDR2 SNEGSKA (reference sequence). The CDR3 sequence is 11 residues long. The CDR3 is CSASQQETQYF. CDR3 coding DNA: TGCAGTGCTAGTCAACAAGAGACCCAGTACTTC.

V and J are TRBV7-9 and TRBJ2-5, with TRBD2 as a possible D gene (6 bases). The V end lost 4 bases, the J end lost 5 bases, and 11 bases lay between the germline ends. Germline-derived CDR1 and CDR2 are SEHNR and FQNEAQ (reference sequence). The CDR3 has 13 amino acids. CDR3 sequence reads: CASSSIAGETQYF. CDR3 DNA sequence: TGTGCCAGCAGCTCCATTGCGGGGGAGACCCAGTACTTC.

The chain couples TRBV11-2 to TRBJ1-6; no reliable D call. With 5 bases removed from V and 0 bases from J, the gap between germline ends came to 11 bases. CDR3 size: 16 residues. CDR1 is SGHAT, CDR2 FQNNGV, per germline. The CDR3 DNA is TGTGCCAGCAGCCCACTCCGGTTCTCCTATAATTCACCCCTCCACTTT. Protein product: CASSPLRFSYNSPLHF.

This sequence joins TRBV6-5 and TRBJ2-7; 11 bases fit TRBD1. The CDR3 totals 15 residues. Per germline, CDR1 MNHEY and CDR2 SVGAGI. V shed 5 bases, J shed 5 bases, and the junction held 8 bases outside the gene matches. CDR3 in DNA: TGTGCCAGCAGTAGGATAGGACAGGGGGCTCACGAGCAGTACGTC. This gives the protein CASSRIGQGAHEQYV.

The rearrangement joins TRBV7-7 to TRBJ2-5; 11 positions agree with TRBD1. The V gene end was trimmed by 5 bases and the J gene end by 7 bases; junction bases not matched to a gene: 9. CDR1 is SSHAT and CDR2 is FNYEAQ in the germline V gene (reference sequence). This CDR3 comprises 15 residues. The CDR3 DNA is TGTGCCAGCAGCCTAGGACAGGGGGCGCGGGGGACCCAGTACTTC. This gives the protein CASSLGQGARGTQYF.

In nucleotides, the CDR3 is TGTGCCAGCAGTTACACCCTAGCGGGAGTGGGGGAGCAGTACGTC. Its translation is CASSYTLAGVGEQYV. V is TRBV6-2 or TRBV6-3 and J is TRBJ2-7; 10 bases agree with TRBD2. J gave up 7 bases and V 2 bases, and 8 bases lay outside the gene matches. There are 15 residues in the CDR3. Germline loops: CDR1 MNHEY, CDR2 SVGEGT.

The table lists this clone with a few counts. The chain joins TRBV2 to TRBJ1-4, with TRBD1 as a possible D gene (6 bases). Trimming removed 8 bases from V and 8 bases from J, with 18 bases in between. This CDR3 spans 14 amino acids. Germline V gene lookup returns CDR1 SNHLY and CDR2 FYNNEI. The CDR3 DNA is TGTGCCAGCTCGCCGCGGGGGGCAGGGGAAAAACTGTTTTTT. Translation: CASSPRGAGEKLFF.

This clone has just a few counts. The sample contains more than one DNA sequence encoding this CDR3. The CDR3 DNA sequence: TGCGCCAGCAGCCTTTCAGGGAACTATGGCTACACCTTC. Translation: CASSLSGNYGYTF. The chain employs TRBV5-1 and TRBJ1-2; tentatively, D is TRBD1 (5 bases). Germline V gene lookup returns CDR1 SGHRS and CDR2 YFSETQ. The CDR3 spans 13 residues. The V and J ends lost 4 bases and 2 bases respectively, with 9 bases between them.

V is TRBV3-1 (or the pseudogene TRBV3-2) and J is TRBJ1-2; 8 bases are shared with TRBD1. Unmatched junction bases numbered 9, after V lost 1 base and J lost 8 bases. CDR3 length: 15 amino acids. Germline CDR1 reads LGHDT; CDR2 reads YNNKEL (reference sequence). The CDR3 is CASSQGRQGARGYTF. The CDR3 DNA sequence: TGTGCCAGCAGCCAAGGAAGGCAGGGGGCGCGAGGCTACACCTTC.

The chain couples TRBV5-5 to TRBJ1-2; no clear D gene. This CDR3 spans 13 amino acids. V was cut by 9 bases and J by 4 bases, with 16 bases left in between. The V gene's germline CDR1 is SGHKS and CDR2 YYEKEE (reference sequence). The DNA of the CDR3 is TGTGCCACATCCCCCGGAGGGAGCTATGGCTACACCTTC. It yields the protein CATSPGGSYGYTF. Full variable domain (outside the CDR3, taken from reference TRBV5-5 and TRBJ1-2): DAGVTQSPTHLIKTRGQQVTLRCSPISGHKSVSWYQQVLGQGPQFIFQYYEKEERGRGNFPDRFSARQFPNYSSELNVNALLLGDSALYLCATSPGGSYGYTFGSGTRLTVV.

The chain recombines TRBV6-4 with TRBJ1-2; a weak D match, TRBD1 (5 bases). The V end lost 6 bases, the J end lost 4 bases, and 18 bases lay between the germline ends. This CDR3 contains 15 residues. The germline V gene encodes CDR1 MRHNA and CDR2 SNTAGT. The CDR3 region is CASRKAGEAAYGYTF. The CDR3 coding sequence is TGTGCCAGCAGAAAGGCGGGGGAAGCGGCCTATGGCTACACCTTC.

This rearrangement joins TRBV11-2 to TRBJ1-2, with a tentative D call TRBD1 (6 bases). The germline V and J ends were trimmed by 0 bases and 2 bases, with 13 bases remaining between them. Germline V gene data show CDR1 as SGHAT and CDR2 as FQNNGV. This CDR3 contains 16 residues. CDR3 bases: TGTGCCAGCAGCTTAGAGGGGACAAGGGGAAACTATGGCTACACCTTC. It yields the protein CASSLEGTRGNYGYTF. Full variable domain (remainder filled in from reference TRBV11-2 and TRBJ1-2): EAGVAQSPRYKIIEKRQSVAFWCNPISGHATLYWYQQILGQGPKLLIQFQNNGVVDDSQLPKDRFSAERLKGVDSTLKIQPAKLEDSAVYLCASSLEGTRGNYGYTFGSGTRLTVV.